The rows below give T cell receptor beta chains drawn from one sample of a study of blood T cell repertoires in COVID-19. Profiling relied on immunoSEQ multiplex PCR, and the TCRdb table lists in-frame clones only, not all of them. This table has roughly 14,000 clones, 85% to 90% appearing once. Sequencing was done on a sample of peripheral blood. These receptors all come from a human donor in a cohort sampled during active COVID-19. Both conserved end residues are part of each CDR3. A D gene is named only where the DNA matches it firmly. Where a row states a size, it is once, few, many or the class of an expanded clone; other rows omit it.

CDR3 DNA: TGTGCCAGCAGCCCGCACAGGGGGTCGAGCTATGGCTACACCTTC; CDR3 protein: CASSPHRGSSYGYTF; D gene: TRBD1; clone size: -; J gene: TRBJ1-2; V gene: TRBV7-9
CDR3 DNA: TGTGCCAGCAGTTACTCGACTGGTGAAAAACTGTTTTTT; CDR3 protein: CASSYSTGEKLFF; D gene: -; clone size: -; J gene: TRBJ1-4; V gene: TRBV6-5
CDR3 DNA: TGTGCCAGCTCACCTGCGGCTGTAAATGAAAAACTGTTTTTT; CDR3 protein: CASSPAAVNEKLFF; D gene: -; clone size: -; J gene: TRBJ1-4; V gene: TRBV18
CDR3 DNA: TGCGCCAGCAGTGCTGGAGGGAGCAATCAGCCCCAGCATTTT; CDR3 protein: CASSAGGSNQPQHF; D gene: -; clone size: -; J gene: TRBJ1-5; V gene: TRBV10-2
CDR3 DNA: TGTGCCATCAGCTCAGGACAGGGTACCCTCCACTTT; CDR3 protein: CAISSGQGTLHF; D gene: TRBD1; clone size: -; J gene: TRBJ1-6; V gene: TRBV10-3
CDR3 DNA: TGTGCCAGCAGCTTAGCGGAGGGACTAGCGGGGGGCGAGCAGTACTTC; CDR3 protein: CASSLAEGLAGGEQYF; D gene: TRBD2; clone size: -; J gene: TRBJ2-7; V gene: TRBV7-6
CDR3 DNA: TGTGCCAGCAGTCCTACTAGCGCCAAAAACATTCAGTACTTC; CDR3 protein: CASSPTSAKNIQYF; D gene: -; clone size: -; J gene: TRBJ2-4; V gene: TRBV28
CDR3 DNA: TGTGCCAGTAGTCCCGGGACTAGCGGGAATGAGCAGTTCTTC; CDR3 protein: CASSPGTSGNEQFF; D gene: TRBD2; clone size: -; J gene: TRBJ2-1; V gene: TRBV19
CDR3 DNA: TGTGCCAGCAGTCCCCGGGCAGGGGCCGGACAGACCCAGTACTTC; CDR3 protein: CASSPRAGAGQTQYF; D gene: -; clone size: -; J gene: TRBJ2-5; V gene: TRBV6-5
CDR3 DNA: TGTGCCAGCAGTCTAGGGACAGGGTCCGGACCAGTACCCTACGAGCAGTACTTC; CDR3 protein: CASSLGTGSGPVPYEQYF; D gene: TRBD1; clone size: -; J gene: TRBJ2-7; V gene: TRBV13
CDR3 DNA: TGTGCCAGCAGTCCAGGACAGAACACTGAAGCTTTCTTT; CDR3 protein: CASSPGQNTEAFF; D gene: -; clone size: -; J gene: TRBJ1-1; V gene: TRBV12-3/TRBV12-4
CDR3 DNA: TGTGCCAGCTCGACGGGACAGGGTGTTTGGAATCAGCCCCAGCATTTT; CDR3 protein: CASSTGQGVWNQPQHF; D gene: TRBD1; clone size: -; J gene: TRBJ1-5; V gene: TRBV18
CDR3 DNA: TGTGCCAGCAGTTACGGTGCCAGGAACACTGAAGCTTTCTTT; CDR3 protein: CASSYGARNTEAFF; D gene: -; clone size: once; J gene: TRBJ1-1; V gene: TRBV6-2/TRBV6-3
CDR3 DNA: TGTGCCAGCAGCTTAGTCCTCGCCAGGCAAGATACGCAGTATTTT; CDR3 protein: CASSLVLARQDTQYF; D gene: -; clone size: -; J gene: TRBJ2-3; V gene: TRBV11-3
CDR3 DNA: TGTGCCTGGAGTCTACAGGGCTCCTACAATGAGCAGTTCTTC; CDR3 protein: CAWSLQGSYNEQFF; D gene: -; clone size: -; J gene: TRBJ2-1; V gene: TRBV30
CDR3 DNA: TGTGCCAGCTGTAACACCCCGGGACAGGCTAAAAGATCGGTAAAAGGAGGTGAAGCTTTCTTT; CDR3 protein: CASCNTPGQAKRSVKGGEAFF; D gene: TRBD1; clone size: -; J gene: TRBJ1-1; V gene: TRBV2
CDR3 DNA: TGCAGCGACCGGGACAGTGATGGCTACACCTTC; CDR3 protein: CSDRDSDGYTF; D gene: TRBD1; clone size: -; J gene: TRBJ1-2; V gene: TRBV29-1
CDR3 DNA: TGTGCCAGCAGCCCCAGGGGTAAGGAGACCCAGTACTTC; CDR3 protein: CASSPRGKETQYF; D gene: -; clone size: -; J gene: TRBJ2-5; V gene: TRBV6-5
CDR3 DNA: TGTGCCAGCAGTGCGGGAGTCTACAATGAGCAGTTCTTC; CDR3 protein: CASSAGVYNEQFF; D gene: -; clone size: -; J gene: TRBJ2-1; V gene: TRBV2
CDR3 DNA: TGTGCCAGCAGCCGTGTTGCAGTTTATAATTCACCCCTCCACTTT; CDR3 protein: CASSRVAVYNSPLHF; D gene: -; clone size: few; J gene: TRBJ1-6; V gene: TRBV5-6
CDR3 DNA: TGTGCCAGCAGCTCGACAGGGGGCGGGAAAAACATTCAGTACTTC; CDR3 protein: CASSSTGGGKNIQYF; D gene: TRBD1; clone size: -; J gene: TRBJ2-4; V gene: TRBV7-9
CDR3 DNA: TGTGCCAGCAGCTTGCTAGCGGAGGGAGCCTACGAGCAGTACTTC; CDR3 protein: CASSLLAEGAYEQYF; D gene: TRBD2; clone size: -; J gene: TRBJ2-7; V gene: TRBV7-2
CDR3 DNA: TGTGCCAGCAGTGACCCGAACAGGGTGTACGAGCAGTACTTC; CDR3 protein: CASSDPNRVYEQYF; D gene: -; clone size: -; J gene: TRBJ2-7; V gene: TRBV25-1
CDR3 DNA: TGTGCCAGCAGCCAAGGCCTAGCGGGACGCACAGATACGCAGTATTTT; CDR3 protein: CASSQGLAGRTDTQYF; D gene: TRBD2; clone size: -; J gene: TRBJ2-3; V gene: TRBV4-2
CDR3 DNA: TGTGCCAGCAGCTTAGATCGAGGGCGTCAATCCTACAATGAGCAGTTCTTC; CDR3 protein: CASSLDRGRQSYNEQFF; D gene: -; clone size: -; J gene: TRBJ2-1; V gene: TRBV11-2
CDR3 DNA: TGTGCCAGCAGTTTAGGTCCGCAGGGGAGAACAACTGAAGCTTTCTTT; CDR3 protein: CASSLGPQGRTTEAFF; D gene: -; clone size: -; J gene: TRBJ1-1; V gene: TRBV27
CDR3 DNA: TGTGCCAGCAGCCTAGGGGACAGCGGATTCTATGGCTACACCTTC; CDR3 protein: CASSLGDSGFYGYTF; D gene: TRBD1; clone size: -; J gene: TRBJ1-2; V gene: TRBV11-2
CDR3 DNA: TGCAGCGTCTCCCCGTCCTTCTTTAGCGGATTCCAAGAGACCCAGTACTTC; CDR3 protein: CSVSPSFFSGFQETQYF; D gene: -; clone size: -; J gene: TRBJ2-5; V gene: TRBV29-1
CDR3 DNA: TGTGCCAGCAGTTTCCGGGGGGGTAGCAATCAGCCCCAGCATTTT; CDR3 protein: CASSFRGGSNQPQHF; D gene: -; clone size: -; J gene: TRBJ1-5; V gene: TRBV28
CDR3 DNA: TGCGCCAGCAGCAGCGGACAGGGGGCTGGGGAGCAGTACTTC; CDR3 protein: CASSSGQGAGEQYF; D gene: TRBD1; clone size: -; J gene: TRBJ2-7; V gene: TRBV5-1